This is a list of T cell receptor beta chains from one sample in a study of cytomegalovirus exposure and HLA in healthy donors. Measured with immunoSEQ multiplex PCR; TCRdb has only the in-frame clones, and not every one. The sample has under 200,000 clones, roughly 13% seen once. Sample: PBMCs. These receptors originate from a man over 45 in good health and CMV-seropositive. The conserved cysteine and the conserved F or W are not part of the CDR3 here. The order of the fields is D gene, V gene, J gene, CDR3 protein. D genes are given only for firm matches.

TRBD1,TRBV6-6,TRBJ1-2,ASSTDRDYGYT
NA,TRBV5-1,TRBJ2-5,ASSPESGRETQY
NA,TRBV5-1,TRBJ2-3,ASSFRRAGSTDTQY
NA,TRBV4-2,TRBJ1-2,ASSQRDTLNYGYT
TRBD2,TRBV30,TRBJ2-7,AWSDLWTSGGSYEQY
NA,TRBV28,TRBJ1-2,ASTSANYGYT
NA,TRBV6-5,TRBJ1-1,ASSGAEGENTEAF
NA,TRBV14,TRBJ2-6,ASSHWGPGANVLT
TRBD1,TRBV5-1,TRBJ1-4,ASSLTGAGEKLF
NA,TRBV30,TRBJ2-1,AWNPGHRSSYNEQF
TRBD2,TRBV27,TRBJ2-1,ASSLGLAGHNEQF
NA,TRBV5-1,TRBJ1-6,ASSSAGVPSYNSPLH
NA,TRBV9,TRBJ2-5,ASSSSPYPETQY
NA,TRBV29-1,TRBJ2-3,SGVLGRDTQY
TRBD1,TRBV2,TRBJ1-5,ASSPGQGAPQPQH
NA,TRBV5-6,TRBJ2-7,ASSLPPTVSYEQY
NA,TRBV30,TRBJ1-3,AWSAVSGNTIY
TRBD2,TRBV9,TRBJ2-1,ASSVAPGGLYNEQF
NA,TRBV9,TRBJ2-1,ASSGGGVSYNEQF
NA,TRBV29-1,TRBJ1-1,SVNTGTEAF
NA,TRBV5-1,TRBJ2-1,ASRTSDSSYNEQF
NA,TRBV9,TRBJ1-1,ASSVLPGGGGTEAF
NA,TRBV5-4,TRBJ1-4,ASSLRAGPNEKLF
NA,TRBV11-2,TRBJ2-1,ASSRSLVQLLNEQF
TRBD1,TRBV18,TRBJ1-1,ASAQGQDTEAF
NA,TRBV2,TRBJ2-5,ASCVAVPQETQY